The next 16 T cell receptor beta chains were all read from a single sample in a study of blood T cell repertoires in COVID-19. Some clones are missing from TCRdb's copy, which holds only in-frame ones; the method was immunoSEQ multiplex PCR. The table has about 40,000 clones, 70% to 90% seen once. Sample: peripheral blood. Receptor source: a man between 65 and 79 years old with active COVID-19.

CDR3 DNA: TGTGCCAGCAGCTTATCCATATCGGGGGGGCAGGGTGAGCAGTTCTTC. Protein sequence: CASSLSISGGQGEQFF. This chain connects TRBV7-2 to TRBJ2-1; 8 bases line up with TRBD2. The CDR3 consists of 16 residues. V lost 2 bases and J lost 9; bases outside the gene matches: 12. In germline, CDR1 is SGHTA, CDR2 FQGNSA.

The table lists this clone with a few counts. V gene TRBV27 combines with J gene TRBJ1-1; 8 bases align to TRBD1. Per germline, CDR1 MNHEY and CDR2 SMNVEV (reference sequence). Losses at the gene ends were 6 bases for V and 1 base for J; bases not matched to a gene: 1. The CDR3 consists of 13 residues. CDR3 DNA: TGTGCCAGCAGAGGGACAGGGAACACTGAAGCTTTCTTT. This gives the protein CASRGTGNTEAFF.

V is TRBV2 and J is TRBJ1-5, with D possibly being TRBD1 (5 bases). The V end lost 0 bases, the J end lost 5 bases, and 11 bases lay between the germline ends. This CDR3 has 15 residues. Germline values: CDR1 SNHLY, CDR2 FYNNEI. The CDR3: CASSEALTGHQPQHF. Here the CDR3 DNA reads TGTGCCAGCAGTGAAGCGCTTACAGGCCATCAGCCCCAGCATTTT.

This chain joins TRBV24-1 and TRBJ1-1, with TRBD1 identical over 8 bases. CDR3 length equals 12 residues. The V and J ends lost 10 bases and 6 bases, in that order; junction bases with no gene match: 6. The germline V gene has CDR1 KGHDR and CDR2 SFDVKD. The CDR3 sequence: CATSQGGAEAFF. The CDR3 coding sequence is TGTGCCACTTCACAGGGGGGGGCTGAAGCTTTCTTT.

This chain's CDR3 is CASSSQANYGYTF. The DNA for the CDR3 is TGTGCCAGCAGCTCTCAAGCAAACTATGGCTACACCTTC. The genes are TRBV28 and TRBJ1-2; the D is unclear. Between the trimmed V and J ends, which lost 6 bases and 2 bases, there was a span of 10 bases. Germline V CDR1 and CDR2: MDHEN, SYDVKM. This CDR3 spans 13 amino acids.

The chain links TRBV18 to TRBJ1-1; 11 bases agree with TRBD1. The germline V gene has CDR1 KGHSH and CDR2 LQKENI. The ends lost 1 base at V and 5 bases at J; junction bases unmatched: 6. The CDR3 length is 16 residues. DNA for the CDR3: TGTGCCAGCTCACCACGAGGACAGGGGGCAGGGACTGAAGCTTTCTTT. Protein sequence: CASSPRGQGAGTEAFF.

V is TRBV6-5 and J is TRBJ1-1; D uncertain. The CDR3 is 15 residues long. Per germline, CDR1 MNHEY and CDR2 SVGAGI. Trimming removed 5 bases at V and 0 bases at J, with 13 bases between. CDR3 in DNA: TGTGCCAGCAGTCCGATGGGGAGGATGAACACTGAAGCTTTCTTT. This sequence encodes CASSPMGRMNTEAFF.

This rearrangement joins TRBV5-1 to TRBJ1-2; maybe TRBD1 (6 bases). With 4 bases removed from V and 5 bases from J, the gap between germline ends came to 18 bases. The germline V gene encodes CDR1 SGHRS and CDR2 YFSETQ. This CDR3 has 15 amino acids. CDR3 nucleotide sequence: TGCGCCAGCAGCCCCAAACCACAGGGTTCGTATGGCTACACCTTC. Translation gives CASSPKPQGSYGYTF.

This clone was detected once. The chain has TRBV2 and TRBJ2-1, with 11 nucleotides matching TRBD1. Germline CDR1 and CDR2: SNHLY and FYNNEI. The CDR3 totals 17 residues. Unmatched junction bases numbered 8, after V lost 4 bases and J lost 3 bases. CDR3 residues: CASSVYLGTGGYNEQFF. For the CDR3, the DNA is TGTGCCAGCAGTGTTTATTTGGGGACAGGGGGCTACAATGAGCAGTTCTTC.

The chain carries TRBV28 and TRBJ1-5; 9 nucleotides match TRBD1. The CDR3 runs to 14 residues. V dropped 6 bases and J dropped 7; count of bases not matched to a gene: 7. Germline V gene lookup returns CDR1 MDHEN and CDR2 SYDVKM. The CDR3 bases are TGTGCCAGCAGCTGGGACAGGGTAGGACAGCCCCAGCATTTT. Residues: CASSWDRVGQPQHF.

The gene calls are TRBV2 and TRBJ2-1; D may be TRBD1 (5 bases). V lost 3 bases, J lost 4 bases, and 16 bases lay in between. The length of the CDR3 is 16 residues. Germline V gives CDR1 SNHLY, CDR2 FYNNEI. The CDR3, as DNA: TGTGCCAGCAGTGAGTGGGGCAGGGATGTTTACAATGAGCAGTTCTTC. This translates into CASSEWGRDVYNEQFF.

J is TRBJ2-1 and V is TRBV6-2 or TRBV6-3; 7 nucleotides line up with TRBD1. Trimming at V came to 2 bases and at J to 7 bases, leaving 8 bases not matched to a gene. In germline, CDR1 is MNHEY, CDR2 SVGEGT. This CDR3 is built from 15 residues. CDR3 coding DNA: TGTGCCAGCAGTTACCCCCCCGGGACAGTAAATGAGCAGTTCTTC. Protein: CASSYPPGTVNEQFF.

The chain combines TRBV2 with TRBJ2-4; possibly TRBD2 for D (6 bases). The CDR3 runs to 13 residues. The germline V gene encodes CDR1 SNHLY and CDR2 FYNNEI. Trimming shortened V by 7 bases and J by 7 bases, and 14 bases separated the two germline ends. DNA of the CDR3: TGTGCCAGCAATCTCCCTAGCGCGAACATTCAGTACTTC. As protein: CASNLPSANIQYF.

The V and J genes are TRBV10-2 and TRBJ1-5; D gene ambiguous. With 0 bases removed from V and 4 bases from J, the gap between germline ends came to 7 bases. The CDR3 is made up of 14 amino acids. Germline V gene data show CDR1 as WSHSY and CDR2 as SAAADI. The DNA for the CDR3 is TGCGCCAGCAGTGAGTCTAGTCGGAATCAGCCCCAGCATTTT. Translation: CASSESSRNQPQHF.

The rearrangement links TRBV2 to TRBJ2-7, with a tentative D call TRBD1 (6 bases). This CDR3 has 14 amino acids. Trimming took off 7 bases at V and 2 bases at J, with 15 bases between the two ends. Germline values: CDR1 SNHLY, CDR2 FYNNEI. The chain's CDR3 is CASTVRGVTYEQYF. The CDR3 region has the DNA TGTGCCAGCACTGTCAGGGGTGTAACCTACGAGCAGTACTTC.

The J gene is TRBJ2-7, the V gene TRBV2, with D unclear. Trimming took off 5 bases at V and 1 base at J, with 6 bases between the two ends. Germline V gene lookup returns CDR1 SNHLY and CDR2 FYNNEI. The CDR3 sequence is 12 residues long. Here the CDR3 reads CASSPKSYEQYF. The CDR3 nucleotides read TGTGCCAGCAGTCCTAAGTCCTACGAGCAGTACTTC.